The TCR beta chain described here comes from a study of blood T cells in healthy people across ages. Then a second PCR, running about 6 to 12 cycles, was carried out with a sample-barcoded 5' primer and a J-beta primer mix. TCRdb ran MiXCR on the 5' RACE reads and lists one entry per CDR3 protein. The sample holds 1.8 million or so distinct CDR3 sequences, approximately 40% seen once. The sample providers were healthy Caucasian people from Russia, aged roughly 6 to 95. CDR1 is SGHVS and CDR2 is FQNEAQ in the germline V gene. This CDR3 comprises 12 residues. As regards this clonotype: Its matching antigen is unknown. The junction and the germline gene differ at one end; a read error may be behind it.

Broader study findings: It was the long-lived donors that had more naive CD4+ cells and higher diversity than aged donors. Without sorted subsets, naive and antigen-experienced compartments could not be conclusively compared. There was no known CMV status for donors, so expanded clonotype changes were possibly confounded.

The TCR was taken from a human donor in good health. The sample taken for sequencing was blood. This rearrangement joins TRBV7-8 to TRBJ2-6; D not resolved. CDR3 region: CASSLDIVVPTF. The CDR3 nucleotides read TGTGCCAGCAGCTTAGATATAGTGGTCCCGACTTTC.